This T cell receptor (beta chain) appears in the sequencing data of a study of T cell changes during pregnancy in multiple sclerosis. Trimming took off 5 bases at V and 2 bases at J, with 10 bases between the two ends. The CDR3 is 15 residues long. CDR1 and CDR2 from the germline V gene are SGHNT and YENEEA. Some clones are missing from TCRdb's copy, which holds only in-frame ones; the method was immunoSEQ multiplex PCR. This sample has more than 45,000 clones, with 92% found just once. Sample: CD4+ T cells from peripheral blood mononuclear cells, taken after pregnancy. The V and J genes are TRBV11-3 and TRBJ2-6; D is perhaps TRBD2 (6 bases). The sequence was obtained from a female donor with multiple sclerosis, enrolled in a pregnancy study. Written as DNA, the CDR3 is TGTGCCAGCAGCGAAGGAGGGGCTGGGGCCAACGTCCTGACTTTC. This encodes CASSEGGAGANVLTF.